This T cell receptor beta chain was retrieved from a study of blood T cell repertoires in COVID-19. The CDR3 contains 15 residues. The germline CDR1 and CDR2 sequences are SGHTA and FQGNSA. V lost 5 bases, J lost 6 bases, and 7 bases stayed unmatched. The assay was immunoSEQ multiplex PCR, and TCRdb's table has in-frame clones only and misses some. The table records 18,000 or so clones, more than 70% of them present only once. The receptor's source is a man between 40 and 49 years old with active COVID-19. The chain links TRBV7-2 to TRBJ2-1; 10 bases line up with TRBD2. Sequenced material: peripheral blood. The CDR3 here is CASSPRLAGGNEQFF. CDR3 nucleotide sequence: TGTGCCAGCAGCCCCCGACTAGCGGGCGGCAATGAGCAGTTCTTC.